This T cell receptor (beta chain) came from a study of cytomegalovirus exposure and HLA in healthy donors. Study at large: About 80 million unique TCR sequences came from HLA-typed donors in an early release.

Per germline, CDR1 GTSNPN and CDR2 SVGIG (reference sequence). The germline V and J ends were trimmed by 0 bases and 5 bases, with 17 bases remaining between them. This CDR3 contains 15 residues. Researchers ran the PCR with 60 Vbeta and 13 Jbeta primers. Here immunoSEQ multiplex PCR was the method, and the copy in TCRdb shows in-frame clones only, minus some. The top ten hold approximately 5.4% of the sample, which has approximately 100,000 clones, just under 70% seen once. Source material: PBMCs. The chain couples TRBV30 to TRBJ2-7; D is ambiguous. The sequence was collected from a woman aged 70-85 years in good health and CMV-seropositive. The CDR3, as DNA: TGTGCCTGGAGTGTACCTTGGCAGGCTAACCACGAGCAGTACTTC. It codes for CAWSVPWQANHEQYF.